These 20 T cell receptor beta chains were sequenced from one sample in a study of cytomegalovirus exposure and HLA in healthy donors. PCR employed 60 Vbeta and 13 Jbeta primers. Sequencing was performed with immunoSEQ multiplex PCR; in TCRdb, only in-frame clones are kept and a portion is missing. The data show about 160,000 clones, roughly 70% seen once. Sequences were obtained from PBMCs. The receptors shown here come from a woman in her 40s in good health and CMV-seropositive.

The genes are TRBV7-2 and TRBJ1-3; 10 bases agree with TRBD1. Per the germline V gene, CDR1 is SGHTA and CDR2 is FQGNSA. The CDR3 sequence is 16 residues long. Trimming cost V 2 bases and J 4 bases; bases outside gene matches: 5. The CDR3 DNA reads TGTGCCAGCAGCTTACTCGGGACAGGGGTCGGAAACACCATATATTTT. It specifies CASSLLGTGVGNTIYF.

V and J are TRBV19 and TRBJ2-2, with TRBD1 identical over 8 bases. The CDR3 is made up of 15 amino acids. From germline, CDR1 is LNHDA and CDR2 SQIVND (reference sequence). V shed 6 bases and J 1 base; nucleotides not matched to a gene: 4. CDR3 in amino acids: CASRAGTGNTGELFF. Written as DNA, the CDR3 is TGTGCCAGTAGAGCCGGGACAGGGAACACCGGGGAGCTGTTTTTT.

This clone came up many times. The rearrangement joins TRBV27 to TRBJ1-1; perhaps TRBD1 as D (5 bases). Germline values: CDR1 MNHEY, CDR2 SMNVEV (reference sequence). CDR3 length: 15 residues. With 0 bases removed from V and 5 bases from J, the gap between germline ends came to 13 bases. The CDR3 DNA reads TGTGCCAGCAGTTTATCGGCAGGCGGGGGAACTGAAGCTTTCTTT. It codes for CASSLSAGGGTEAFF.

The chain couples TRBV7-2 to TRBJ1-6; D is unresolved. V shed 0 bases and J shed 2 bases, with 8 bases lying between them. The CDR3 contains 16 residues. The V gene's germline CDR1 is SGHTA and CDR2 FQGNSA. CDR3 DNA sequence: TGTGCCAGCAGCTTAGCCCAGGCAACCTATAATTCACCCCTCCACTTT. Its translation: CASSLAQATYNSPLHF. The whole variable domain, filled in from reference TRBV7-2 and TRBJ1-6, reads GAGVSQSPSNKVTEKGKDVELRCDPISGHTALYWYRQSLGQGLEFLIYFQGNSAPDKSGLPSDRFSAERTGGSVSTLTIQRTQQEDSAVYLCASSLAQATYNSPLHFGNGTRLTVT.

The V call is TRBV6-1, the J call TRBJ2-7, with D possibly matching TRBD1 (5 bases). V lost 7 bases, J lost 2 bases, and 15 bases lay in between. This CDR3 comprises 14 residues. Germline CDR1 reads MNHNS; CDR2 reads SASEGT. CDR3 DNA sequence: TGTGCCAGCAATCTGGACACCGTGACCTACGAGCAGTACTTC. Amino acid sequence: CASNLDTVTYEQYF.

This clone was counted between two and nine times. This chain links TRBV21-1 with TRBJ1-2; the table's D call TRBD1 went unverified against the DNA. TRBV21-1 is annotated as a pseudogene. The CDR3 sequence is 15 residues long. The CDR3 here is CASSKDGGQGGGYTF. CDR3 nucleotide sequence: TGTGCCAGCAGCAAAGACGGGGGACAGGGGGGTGGCTACACCTTC.

V and J are TRBV6-1 and TRBJ2-7; D is ambiguous. This CDR3 contains 16 residues. V shed 4 bases and J shed 2 bases, with 18 bases lying between them. Germline V gene data show CDR1 as MNHNS and CDR2 as SASEGT. The CDR3: CASSVGLGLPTYEQYF. The CDR3 DNA sequence: TGTGCCAGCAGTGTGGGTCTCGGGTTACCAACCTACGAGCAGTACTTC.

The V and J genes are TRBV5-4 and TRBJ2-1; TRBD2 might be the D (6 bases). The germline CDR1 and CDR2 sequences are SGHNT and YYREEE (reference sequence). V lost 3 bases and J 0 bases, leaving 13 bases between the germline ends. The CDR3 covers 16 residues. CDR3 nucleotides: TGTGCCAGCAGCTCACTAGCCGGGAGCTCCTACAATGAGCAGTTCTTC. Amino acids: CASSSLAGSSYNEQFF.

This chain uses TRBV9 with TRBJ2-5, with 13 bases lining up with TRBD2. Gene TRBJ2-7 matches the end of the DNA better, so the J call may be wrong. Germline assignment: CDR1 SGDLS and CDR2 YYNGEE. There are 16 residues in the CDR3. CDR3 protein: CASSVKWTSGRAEQYF. Here the CDR3 DNA reads TGTGCCAGCAGCGTAAAGTGGACTAGCGGGAGAGCCGAGCAGTACTTC.

The chain has TRBV29-1 and TRBJ2-1; a possible D gene is TRBD1 (6 bases). V shed 8 bases and J shed 6 bases, with 17 bases lying between them. The CDR3 loop spans 13 amino acids. Germline CDR1 reads SQVTM; CDR2 reads ANQGSEA. CDR3 residues: CSCEGQRGNEQFF. CDR3 coding DNA: TGCAGCTGTGAAGGACAGAGAGGCAATGAGCAGTTCTTC.

The chain carries TRBV6-5 and TRBJ1-6; D is undetermined. Germline-derived CDR1 and CDR2 are MNHEY and SVGAGI. The V and J ends lost 2 bases and 0 bases respectively, with 5 bases between them. The CDR3 runs 15 residues. DNA of the CDR3: TGTGCCAGCAGTTACGGGAGCTCCTATAATTCACCCCTCCACTTT. Translated: CASSYGSSYNSPLHF.

The genes are TRBV6-1 and TRBJ2-5; 7 bases are a match to TRBD2. Germline loops: CDR1 MNHNS, CDR2 SASEGT. This CDR3 comprises 13 residues. V shed 6 bases, J shed 2 bases, and the junction held 3 bases outside the gene matches. The CDR3 region is CASRWGGQETQYF. The DNA for the CDR3 is TGTGCCAGCAGGTGGGGGGGGCAAGAGACCCAGTACTTC.

This clone was seen only a few times. The chain has TRBV4-3 and TRBJ2-3; TRBD2 aligns across 9 bases. The V gene's germline CDR1 is LGHNA and CDR2 YSLEER. After removal of 3 bases from V and 4 bases from J, the junction contained 5 bases not matched to a gene. The CDR3 has 15 residues. The CDR3 here is CASSQGSGSSDTQYF. The DNA of the CDR3 is TGCGCCAGCAGCCAGGGTAGCGGGAGCTCAGATACGCAGTATTTT.

The chain employs TRBV9 and TRBJ2-3; maybe TRBD1 (6 bases). CDR1 is SGDLS, CDR2 YYNGEE, per germline. The ends were cut back, 0 bases at V and 0 bases at J, with 8 bases in the middle. The CDR3 length is 15 residues. CDR3 protein: CASSVDRDSTDTQYF. The CDR3 DNA follows: TGTGCCAGCAGCGTAGACAGGGATAGCACAGATACGCAGTATTTT.

The chain carries TRBV6-5 and TRBJ1-6, with D possibly being TRBD1 (6 bases). Germline CDR1 MNHEY, CDR2 SVGAGI. Trimming took 6 bases from V and 5 from J, leaving 14 bases between them. There are 15 residues in the CDR3. For the CDR3, the DNA is TGTGCCAGCAGAGGCCAGGGGCTCAATAATTCACCCCTCCACTTT. This gives the protein CASRGQGLNNSPLHF.

J is TRBJ2-7 and V is TRBV19; 9 nucleotides line up with TRBD1. The CDR3 consists of 15 residues. V was clipped by 5 bases and J by 0 bases; unmatched bases: 5. Looked up from germline, CDR1 is LNHDA and CDR2 is SQIVND (reference sequence). Here the CDR3 reads CASSGDRAASYEQYF. In DNA, the CDR3 is TGTGCCAGTAGTGGGGACAGGGCAGCCTCCTACGAGCAGTACTTC.

V usage is TRBV5-4 and J usage is TRBJ1-2; the D is unclear. This CDR3 spans 14 amino acids. Germline CDR1 SGHNT, CDR2 YYREEE (reference sequence). Trimming removed 4 bases at V and 4 bases at J, with 14 bases between. CDR3 region: CASSTMGAGYGYTF. The DNA for the CDR3 is TGTGCCAGCAGCACAATGGGCGCAGGCTATGGCTACACCTTC. Based on the CDR3 plus reference TRBV5-4 and TRBJ1-2, the full variable domain is ETGVTQSPTHLIKTRGQQVTLRCSSQSGHNTVSWYQQALGQGPQFIFQYYREEENGRGNFPPRFSGLQFPNYSSELNVNALELDDSALYLCASSTMGAGYGYTFGSGTRLTVV.

J is TRBJ2-3 and V is TRBV5-1; 7 nucleotides agree with TRBD2. This CDR3 comprises 14 residues. The V gene's germline CDR1 is SGHRS and CDR2 YFSETQ. With V trimmed by 5 bases and J by 0 bases, 3 bases remained unmatched. This chain's CDR3 is CASRLAESTDTQYF. The CDR3 DNA follows: TGCGCCAGCAGGCTAGCGGAAAGCACAGATACGCAGTATTTT. Variable domain in full (rest from reference TRBV5-1 and TRBJ2-3): KAGVTQTPRYLIKTRGQQVTLSCSPISGHRSVSWYQQTPGQGLQFLFEYFSETQRNKGNFPGRFSGRQFSNSRSEMNVSTLELGDSALYLCASRLAESTDTQYFGPGTRLTVL.

The J gene is TRBJ2-1, the V gene TRBV7-9; 7 positions agree with TRBD2. Germline values: CDR1 SEHNR, CDR2 FQNEAQ (reference sequence). The CDR3 is 19 residues long. The junction had 23 bases not matched to a gene; V was cut back by 5 bases and J by 7 bases. CDR3 loop: CASSRRGVPAAGERNEQFF. The CDR3, as DNA: TGTGCCAGCAGCCGAAGAGGGGTGCCCGCGGCGGGAGAGAGGAATGAGCAGTTCTTC.

On this clone itself: Sequence at one end of the junction differs from germline and may be a read error. J is TRBJ1-2 and V is TRBV28, with TRBD1 as a possible D gene (6 bases). Per the germline V gene, CDR1 is MDHEN and CDR2 is SYDVKM. The CDR3 contains 13 residues. Here the CDR3 reads CASGDRSSYGYPF. The CDR3 DNA is TGTGCCAGCGGCGACAGGAGTTCCTATGGCTACCCCTTC.